The source of this T cell receptor (beta chain) is a study of identical twins. General study results and limits: Sequences that were beta out-of-frame showed weaker excess twin sharing.

Unique molecular identifiers were present on the cDNA, and a universal primer site came from template switching. TCRdb re-derived calls from the 5' RACE reads in MiXCR, one entry per CDR3 protein. The sample comprises approximately 690,000 distinct CDR3 sequences, 5.5% to 7.5% of which are singletons, and around 1.7% rests with the top ten. In regard to this clonotype: Its specificity is not known.

Only healthy Caucasians were enrolled as donors. The sequencing sample was made of naive T cells sorted from blood. The sequence derives from a man aged 18 to 29 in good health.

The CDR3 DNA reads as TGTGCCAGCAGCCCAACGTATTTCCGGGGCCGTAATGAAAAACTGTTTTTT. Its translation: CASSPTYFRGRNEKLFF. The V gene is TRBV7-9, the J gene TRBJ1-4; tentatively, D is TRBD1 (5 bases). The CDR3 covers 17 residues. With 5 bases removed from V and 4 bases from J, the gap between germline ends came to 20 bases. CDR1 is SEHNR, CDR2 FQNEAQ, per germline (reference sequence).